This T cell receptor (beta chain) was identified during a study of blood T cell repertoires in COVID-19. Background on the study: Researchers got acute and convalescent COVID-19 samples from the United States, Italy and Spain. PBMCs, B-cell-depleted T cells, or T cells provided the cDNA or gDNA that made up the material.

Under the authors' procedure: Estimates of nucleated cell counts were drawn from the amplification of reference gene primers. Clones were read by immunoSEQ multiplex PCR, and TCRdb kept only the in-frame ones, dropping some. V and J calls and clone size are copied from that table; D and trimming were computed from the DNA. The data show about 170,000 clones, about 80% seen once. The CDR3 sequence is 12 residues long. CDR1 is SNHLY, CDR2 FYNNEI, per germline. V was clipped by 8 bases and J by 2 bases, with 9 bases between them. The source of this sequence is a human donor with acute or convalescent COVID-19. The donor label of this sample is uncertain. Sequenced sample: peripheral blood. The V and J genes are TRBV2 and TRBJ2-5; tentatively, D is TRBD2 (5 bases). The CDR3 region is CASQRRQETQYF. The CDR3 nucleotides read TGTGCCAGCCAGCGGAGGCAAGAGACCCAGTACTTC.